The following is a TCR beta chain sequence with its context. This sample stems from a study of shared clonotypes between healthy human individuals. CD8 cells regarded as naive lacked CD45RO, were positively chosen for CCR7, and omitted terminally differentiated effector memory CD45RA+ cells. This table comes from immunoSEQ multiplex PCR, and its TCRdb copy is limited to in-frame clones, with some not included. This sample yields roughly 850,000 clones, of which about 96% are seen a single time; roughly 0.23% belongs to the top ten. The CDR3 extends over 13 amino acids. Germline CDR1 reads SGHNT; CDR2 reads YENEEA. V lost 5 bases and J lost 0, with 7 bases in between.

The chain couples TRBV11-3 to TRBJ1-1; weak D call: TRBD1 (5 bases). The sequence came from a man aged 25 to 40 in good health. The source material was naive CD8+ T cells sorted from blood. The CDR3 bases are TGTGCCAGCAGCGAGACAGTGAACACTGAAGCTTTCTTT. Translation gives CASSETVNTEAFF.